This passage covers 22 T cell receptor beta chains from one sample sequenced in a study of T cells in Graves' hyperthyroidism and ophthalmopathy. What was amplified from RNA transcripts were TCR beta CDR3 regions. During a first-round RT-PCR of the TCR CDR3, the HTBI primer set was used. TCRdb ran MiXCR on the multiplex PCR reads and lists one entry per CDR3 protein. The profile shows about 500,000 distinct CDR3 sequences, 16% of them singletons. The sample taken for sequencing was blood. The receptors shown here come from a woman aged 18-29 years with Graves' hyperthyroidism.

This chain joins TRBV4-2 and TRBJ2-2, with D perhaps matching TRBD2 (5 bases). The CDR3 is 15 amino acids. Germline values: CDR1 LGHNA, CDR2 YNFKEQ. V was clipped by 2 bases and J by 7 bases, with 14 bases between them. The CDR3 here is CASSQHVGADGELFF. The CDR3 nucleotides read TGTGCCAGCAGCCAACACGTGGGAGCGGACGGGGAGCTGTTTTTT.

V and J are TRBV7-9 and TRBJ2-7; 8 bases are a match to TRBD1. This CDR3 contains 22 residues. Germline CDR1 and CDR2: SEHNR and FQNEAQ (reference sequence). V shed 2 bases and J 2 bases; nucleotides not matched to a gene: 26. As DNA, the CDR3 is TGTGCCAGCAGCTTAAAGTCCCGTTCCACAGGGGGAAGTCACTTGGGCCCCTACGAGCAGTACTTC. It yields the protein CASSLKSRSTGGSHLGPYEQYF.

The chain recombines TRBV6-2 or TRBV6-3 with TRBJ2-5; D is unclear. V lost 4 bases and J lost 6, with 12 bases in between. Germline V gives CDR1 MNHEY, CDR2 SVGEGT. The CDR3 runs to 13 residues. The CDR3 here is CASSFHQRQTQYF. The CDR3 region has the DNA TGTGCCAGCAGTTTTCACCAGCGTCAGACCCAGTACTTC.

At least ten counts were recorded for this clonotype. The chain has TRBV7-9 and TRBJ2-5; D is unclear. The germline V gene has CDR1 SEHNR and CDR2 FQNEAQ (reference sequence). Trimming removed 1 base from V and 4 bases from J, with 7 bases in between. The CDR3 contains 13 residues. CDR3 in DNA: TGTGCCAGCAGCTTAGATTGGCTAGAGACCCAGTACTTC. Its translation: CASSLDWLETQYF.

This clonotype was detected ten times or more. The chain has TRBV18 and TRBJ2-5, with D uncertain. V was pared by 2 bases and J by 2 bases, with 3 bases between. Germline CDR1 KGHSH, CDR2 LQKENI. CDR3 length equals 12 residues. CDR3 residues: CASSPEQETQYF. CDR3 nucleotides: TGTGCCAGCTCACCAGAACAAGAGACCCAGTACTTC.

J is TRBJ2-5 and V is TRBV5-8; D not certain. Trimming removed 4 bases from V and 5 bases from J, with 12 bases in between. The CDR3 loop spans 13 amino acids. Germline V gene sequence: CDR1 SGHTS, CDR2 YDEGEE. The DNA of the CDR3 is TGTGCCAGCAGCCCTCGCCTGGGGGAGACCCAGTACTTC. Encoded protein: CASSPRLGETQYF.

The chain has TRBV7-6 and TRBJ2-1, with 13 bases that match TRBD2. Germline assignment: CDR1 SGHVS and CDR2 FNYEAQ. The CDR3 sequence is 16 residues long. V shed 4 bases and J 8 bases; nucleotides not matched to a gene: 8. CDR3 loop: CASSSARTSGRDEQFF. The CDR3 DNA is TGTGCCAGCAGCTCCGCCAGGACTAGCGGGAGAGATGAGCAGTTCTTC.

The rearrangement joins TRBV7-9 to TRBJ1-3; no firm D call. CDR1 and CDR2 from the germline V gene are SEHNR and FQNEAQ (reference sequence). The length of the CDR3 is 16 residues. The V end lost 6 bases, the J end lost 0 bases, and 15 bases lay between the germline ends. CDR3 nucleotides: TGTGCCAGCAGTCCCGGGAGCCCCCGCTCTGGAAACACCATATATTTT. Translated, it gives CASSPGSPRSGNTIYF.

This clonotype was recorded at least ten times. The V and J genes are TRBV28 and TRBJ2-3; perhaps TRBD2 as D (6 bases). Germline assignment: CDR1 MDHEN and CDR2 SYDVKM. The CDR3 has 15 residues. V was clipped by 3 bases and J by 4 bases, with 14 bases between them. The CDR3 loop reads CASSLGGVGADTQYF. The CDR3 DNA is TGTGCCAGCAGTTTGGGAGGCGTTGGCGCAGATACGCAGTATTTT.

This clonotype was recorded a few times. V is TRBV7-9 and J is TRBJ2-3; 11 bases map to TRBD2. Unmatched junction bases numbered 10, after V lost 4 bases and J lost 4 bases. This CDR3 has 17 amino acids. Germline lookup yields CDR1 SEHNR and CDR2 FQNEAQ (reference sequence). CDR3 sequence reads: CASSSGASGRPADTQYF. The CDR3 DNA sequence: TGTGCCAGCAGCTCCGGGGCTAGCGGGAGGCCGGCAGATACGCAGTATTTT. The full variable domain, its missing parts supplied by reference TRBV7-9 and TRBJ2-3, is DTGVSQNPRHKITKRGQNVTFRCDPISEHNRLYWYRQTLGQGPEFLTYFQNEAQLEKSRLLSDRFSAERPKGSFSTLEIQRTEQGDSAMYLCASSSGASGRPADTQYFGPGTRLTVL.

In its sample, this clonotype was seen once. The chain employs TRBV11-2 and TRBJ2-5; 9 bases are a match to TRBD2. From germline, CDR1 is SGHAT and CDR2 FQNNGV. There are 17 residues in the CDR3. The junction had 14 bases not matched to a gene; V was cut back by 4 bases and J by 5 bases. This chain's CDR3 is CASSSGLRGGASETQYF. The DNA for the CDR3 is TGTGCCAGCAGCTCCGGACTTCGCGGGGGGGCCTCCGAGACCCAGTACTTC.

This clonotype has a single count. The gene calls are TRBV7-2 and TRBJ2-5; 8 bases are shared with TRBD2. This CDR3 has 16 residues. CDR1 is SGHTA and CDR2 is FQGNSA in the germline V gene. The V segment lost 1 base and the J segment 0 bases; nucleotides outside the gene matches: 4. Here the CDR3 DNA reads TGTGCCAGCAGCTTAGAGACTAGCGAATACCAAGAGACCCAGTACTTC. It codes for CASSLETSEYQETQYF. Together with reference TRBV7-2 and TRBJ2-5, the CDR3 gives the full variable domain: GAGVSQSPSNKVTEKGKDVELRCDPISGHTALYWYRQSLGQGLEFLIYFQGNSAPDKSGLPSDRFSAERTGGSVSTLTIQRTQQEDSAVYLCASSLETSEYQETQYFGPGTRLLVL.

This clonotype has ten or more counts. The chain links TRBV10-3 to TRBJ2-2; D remains unclear. Germline V gives CDR1 ENHRY, CDR2 SYGVKD. The CDR3 runs to 14 residues. V lost 2 bases and J lost 3, with 7 bases in between. The CDR3 sequence: CAISEVGDTGELFF. Here the CDR3 DNA reads TGTGCCATCAGTGAGGTCGGAGACACCGGGGAGCTGTTTTTT.

This clonotype was recorded many times. The chain has TRBV2 and TRBJ2-7, with 7 nucleotides matching TRBD2. The CDR3 is 16 amino acids. Germline loops: CDR1 SNHLY, CDR2 FYNNEI. Losses at the gene ends were 5 bases for V and 1 base for J; bases not matched to a gene: 11. Here the CDR3 DNA reads TGTGCCAGCAGTAGGCGAGCGGGGACGGGTTCCTACGAGCAGTACTTC. It encodes CASSRRAGTGSYEQYF.

The V and J genes are TRBV6-2 or TRBV6-3 and TRBJ2-3, with TRBD2 identical over 7 bases. The CDR3 covers 14 residues. V dropped 5 bases and J dropped 0; count of bases not matched to a gene: 2. The V gene's germline CDR1 is MNHEY and CDR2 SVGEGT. The CDR3 loop is CASSGTTSTDTQYF. In nucleotides, the CDR3 is TGTGCCAGCAGTGGGACTACGAGCACAGATACGCAGTATTTT.

This clonotype was picked up many times. The chain has TRBV6-1 and TRBJ2-7; D is ambiguous. The V and J ends lost 5 bases and 0 bases respectively, with 11 bases between them. The CDR3 has 14 amino acids. Looked up from germline, CDR1 is MNHNS and CDR2 is SASEGT. CDR3 in amino acids: CASSYGTNSYEQYF. In DNA, the CDR3 is TGTGCCAGCAGTTATGGAACGAACTCCTACGAGCAGTACTTC.

In its sample, this clonotype was seen many times. This chain connects TRBV3-1 to TRBJ1-2; D is undetermined. V was clipped by 0 bases and J by 7 bases, with 9 bases between them. There are 13 residues in the CDR3. Germline CDR1 and CDR2: LGHDT and YNNKEL (reference sequence). For the CDR3, the DNA is TGTGCCAGCAGCCAAGACAGCCTTTTTGGCTACACCTTC. This gives the protein CASSQDSLFGYTF.

The V call is TRBV4-2, the J call TRBJ2-3, with 10 bases identical to TRBD2. There are 17 residues in the CDR3. Germline CDR1 and CDR2: LGHNA and YNFKEQ. V dropped 3 bases and J dropped 0; count of bases not matched to a gene: 6. The DNA of the CDR3 is TGTGCCAGCAGCCACCTTTCTAGCGGGAGCAGCACAGATACGCAGTATTTT. As protein: CASSHLSSGSSTDTQYF.

This clonotype has a count of ten or more. This chain links TRBV6-1 with TRBJ2-3, with 7 bases fitting TRBD1. V lost 8 bases, J lost 3 bases, and 8 bases stayed unmatched. This CDR3 is built from 14 residues. Germline V CDR1 and CDR2: MNHNS, SASEGT. The CDR3 sequence is CASVKTGFTDTQYF. DNA of the CDR3: TGTGCCAGCGTAAAGACAGGGTTTACAGATACGCAGTATTTT.

This clonotype was seen ten or more times. The chain uses TRBV29-1 and TRBJ2-3; 7 positions match TRBD1. Germline V gene lookup returns CDR1 SQVTM and CDR2 ANQGSEA. V was pared by 2 bases and J by 0 bases, with 11 bases of the junction left unmatched. The CDR3 contains 17 residues. The CDR3 sequence: CSVERDSTLSSTDTQYF. The DNA for the CDR3 is TGCAGCGTTGAAAGGGACAGTACACTTTCAAGCACAGATACGCAGTATTTT.

The chain couples TRBV27 to TRBJ1-1; no definite D call. This CDR3 has 15 residues. V was shortened by 3 bases and J by 3 bases, with 14 bases between the two germline ends. Germline V gene data show CDR1 as MNHEY and CDR2 as SMNVEV (reference sequence). CDR3: CASSLGLRMDTEAFF. The CDR3 DNA sequence: TGTGCCAGCAGTTTGGGTTTGCGGATGGACACTGAAGCTTTCTTT.

This clonotype was observed a few times. The chain couples TRBV6-1 to TRBJ2-5, with 11 bases lining up with TRBD2. CDR1 and CDR2 (germline): MNHNS, SASEGT. The CDR3 is 15 residues long. With 2 bases clipped from V and 5 bases from J, the junction kept 4 bases outside the gene matches. The DNA for the CDR3 is TGTGCCAGCAGTGAAATGGTAGCGGGAGGGGAGACCCAGTACTTC. Translation gives CASSEMVAGGETQYF.